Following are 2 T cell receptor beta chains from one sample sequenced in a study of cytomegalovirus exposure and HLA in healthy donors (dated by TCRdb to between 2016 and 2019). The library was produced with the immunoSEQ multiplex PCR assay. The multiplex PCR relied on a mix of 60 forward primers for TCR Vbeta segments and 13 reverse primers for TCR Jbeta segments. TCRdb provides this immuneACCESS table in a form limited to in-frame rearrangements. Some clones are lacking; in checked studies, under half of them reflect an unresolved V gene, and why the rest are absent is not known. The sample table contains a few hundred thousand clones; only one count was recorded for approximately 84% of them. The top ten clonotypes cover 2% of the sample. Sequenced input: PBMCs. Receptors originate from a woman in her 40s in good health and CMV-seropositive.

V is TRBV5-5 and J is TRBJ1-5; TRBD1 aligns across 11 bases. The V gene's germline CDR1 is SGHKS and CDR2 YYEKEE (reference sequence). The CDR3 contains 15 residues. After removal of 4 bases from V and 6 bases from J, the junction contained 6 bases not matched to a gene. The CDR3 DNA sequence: TGTGCCAGCAGCCCTGGACAGGGGGCGGGTCAGCCCCAGCATTTT. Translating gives CASSPGQGAGQPQHF.

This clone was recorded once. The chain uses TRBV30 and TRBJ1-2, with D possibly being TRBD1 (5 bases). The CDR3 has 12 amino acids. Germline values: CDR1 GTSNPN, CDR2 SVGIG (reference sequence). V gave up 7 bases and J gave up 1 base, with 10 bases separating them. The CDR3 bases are TGTGCCTTTCCCAGGGTTAACTATGGCTACACCTTC. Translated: CAFPRVNYGYTF.